This TCR beta chain emerged from a study of T cell clonality in common variable immunodeficiency. Study results and caveats: Common variable immunodeficiency TCR beta sequences reportedly had fewer deletions and N-nucleotide insertions. Compared with controls, CVID subjects had fewer shared TCRbeta clones.

The V end lost 4 bases, the J end lost 3 bases, and 12 bases lay between the germline ends. The CDR3 consists of 15 residues. Looked up from germline, CDR1 is SNHLY and CDR2 is FYNNEI. Concerning this clone itself: What it binds is not known. The CDR3 end is not reached by the read, which stops 3 residues before it; the germline J gene fills it in.

Sequencing was performed with immunoSEQ multiplex PCR; in TCRdb, only in-frame clones are kept and a portion is missing. The sample shows about 40,000 clones, none of them appearing just once. The chain recombines TRBV2 with TRBJ2-2; TRBD2 might be the D (7 bases). The source of this sequence is a person aged 18-70 years in good health. The source material was peripheral blood mononuclear cells. This chain's CDR3 is CASSVGGADTGELFF. Incomplete CDR3 DNA: TGTGCCAGCAGTGTGGGGGGGGCCGACACCGGGGAG.